Listed below are T cell receptor beta chains from one sample, sequenced in a study of blood T cell repertoires in COVID-19. Clones were read by immunoSEQ multiplex PCR, and TCRdb kept only the in-frame ones, dropping some. This repertoire shows over 150,000 clones, around 82% found once; its top ten account for roughly 10%. The sample consisted of PBMCs or T cells enriched from blood (not recorded which). These receptors originate from a middle-aged man who had recovered from COVID-19. Each CDR3 is given with its conserved first and last residue. A D gene is named only where the DNA matches it firmly. Expanded clones are given a class, and other clones once, few, many or no size at all.

j_call v_call d_call cdr3_length clone_size cdr3_nt cdr3_aa
TRBJ1-5 TRBV6-1 - 17 once TGTGCCAGCAGTGAAGCAGGAGGAGGGGACCTTAATCAGCCCCAGCATTTT CASSEAGGGDLNQPQHF
TRBJ1-2 TRBV9 TRBD1 16 - TGTGCCAGCAGCGTTTCGGGGACAGGACCCTCTGGAGGCTACACCTTC CASSVSGTGPSGGYTF
TRBJ2-2 TRBV6-5 TRBD2 14 - TGTGCCAGCAGTTACCGGGGGGTAGGCGGGGAGCTGTTTTTT CASSYRGVGGELFF
TRBJ2-3 TRBV19 TRBD2 16 - TGTGCCAGTAGTACGGGGACTAGCGGAGTAGCAGATACGCAGTATTTT CASSTGTSGVADTQYF
TRBJ1-6 TRBV5-8 - 15 - TGTGCCAGCACCCGACAGGAGGCGCGAGAGTCACCCCTCCACTTT CASTRQEARESPLHF
TRBJ1-6 TRBV28 TRBD1 16 - TGTGCCAGCAGCTCCCCTGGACAGGGAGAGGCTTCACCCCTCCACTTT CASSSPGQGEASPLHF
TRBJ2-3 TRBV7-2 TRBD2 15 once TGTGCCAGCAGCCCTATGACTAGCGGGATAGATACGCAGTATTTT CASSPMTSGIDTQYF
TRBJ2-7 TRBV5-5 - 15 once TGTGCCAGCAGCCTGGGCCCAGGGGAACAATACGAGCAGTACTTC CASSLGPGEQYEQYF
TRBJ1-2 TRBV28 TRBD1 14 once TGTGCCAGCAGTTCGGGGACAGGGGACCCTGGCTACACCTTC CASSSGTGDPGYTF
TRBJ1-1 TRBV27 - 13 - TGTGCCAGCAGTTTATCGCAAGGGGTTGAAGCTTTCTTT CASSLSQGVEAFF
TRBJ1-2 TRBV18 TRBD1 16 - TGTGCCAGCTCACCGGCCGGGACAGGGCGAAACTATGGCTACACCTTC CASSPAGTGRNYGYTF
TRBJ1-3 TRBV19 TRBD1 16 few TGTGCCAGTAGGTCCCGGGACAGTTTCTCTGGAAACACCATATATTTT CASRSRDSFSGNTIYF
TRBJ1-2 TRBV6-6 TRBD1 13 - TGTGCCAGCAGTTACGGGACACAGGGGAGCTACACCTTC CASSYGTQGSYTF